This T cell receptor (beta chain) was identified during a study of OX40 agonist ivuxolimab in advanced cancers. Generated by immunoSEQ multiplex PCR, the TCRdb table keeps only in-frame clones and is missing some. The sample has tens of thousands of clones; roughly 85% are singletons. V was cut by 1 base and J by 4 bases, with 5 bases left in between. CDR1 and CDR2 (germline): SGHAT, FQNNGV. The CDR3 is 14 amino acids. Details on this clone: Its antigen is as yet unknown.

Study-level findings and limits: In CD8+ T cells, expanded clones were on average more numerous than in CD4+.

The source was CD4+ or CD8+ T cells sorted from blood, collected in a trial of the OX40 agonist ivuxolimab. The clonotype was recovered from an adult with an advanced solid tumor such as melanoma, head and neck, liver or kidney cancer. The V and J genes are TRBV11-2 and TRBJ1-6; D uncertain. In DNA, the CDR3 is TGTGCCAGCAGCTTAGGGGGTTATAATTCACCCCTCCACTTT. It is translated as CASSLGGYNSPLHF.